The clone carrying this TCR beta chain was recorded only once. Germline CDR1 reads SGHNT; CDR2 reads YYREEE (reference sequence). Unmatched junction bases numbered 7, after V lost 3 bases and J lost 5 bases. CDR3 length: 15 amino acids. Methods used by the authors: Reference gene primer amplification yielded estimated nucleated cell counts. The method was immunoSEQ multiplex PCR; TCRdb's version includes in-frame clones alone and lacks a portion of them. Clone size and V and J calls were adopted from that table, with D and trimming inferred from the DNA. The table lists around 200,000 clones, around three quarters of them singletons. This sample was taken from a study of blood T cell repertoires in COVID-19. Study summary: The United States, Italy and Spain provided the acute and convalescent COVID-19 samples. In each case, the material was cDNA or gDNA derived from T cells, B-cell-depleted T cells, or PBMCs.

The material sequenced was peripheral blood. The rearrangement joins TRBV5-4 to TRBJ2-5; 10 positions match TRBD1. The source is a woman between 65 and 79 years old with acute or convalescent COVID-19. Here the CDR3 reads CASSSTGGARETQYF. The CDR3 bases are TGTGCCAGCAGCTCGACAGGGGGCGCGAGGGAGACCCAGTACTTC.